The clone carrying this T cell receptor (beta chain) turned up a few times. Its antigen is not identified. V dropped 8 bases and J dropped 5 bases, with 9 bases sitting between them. The CDR3 contains 12 residues. CDR1 and CDR2 from the germline V gene are WNHNN and SYGVQD (reference sequence). This record comes from a study of shared clonotypes between healthy human individuals. Study as a whole: Participating donors consisted of a couple of women and three men aged 18 to 49. Findings of the study overall: Tissues were not sampled, only blood, and their repertoires likely differ.

Sorted-subset replicate PCR reactions contained around 220 ng DNA, corresponding to approximately 30,000 T cell genomes. This table comes from immunoSEQ multiplex PCR, and its TCRdb copy is limited to in-frame clones, with some not included. The table has roughly 700,000 clones, about 74% seen once. Donors were healthy HIV-negative adults without recently reported acute infections or vaccinations. The sample comprised memory CD4+ T cells sorted from blood. The subset was: CD45RA-negative fraction. This chain connects TRBV10-1 to TRBJ2-2, with D unclear. The sequence derives from a woman aged 30 to 39 in good health. The CDR3 here is CASSRTTGELFF. The CDR3 region has the DNA TGCGCCAGCTCTAGGACGACCGGGGAGCTGTTTTTT.